Each of the 30 T cell receptor beta chains below was sequenced from the same sample in a study of preoperative IRX-2 immunotherapy in early breast cancer. The treatment was: preoperative locoregional IRX-2 cytokine immunotherapy. TCRdb's copy holds only in-frame clones and misses some; the assay was immunoSEQ multiplex PCR. The sample includes approximately 30,000 clones, roughly 96% of them seen just once. Sampling was carried out from a patient treated with IRX-2 immunotherapy. These receptors originate from a human donor with breast cancer.

This clone was observed a single time. The sample holds other DNA sequences that translate to the same CDR3. V usage is TRBV6-4 and J usage is TRBJ2-3, with 8 positions matching TRBD2. V shed 0 bases and J 1 base; nucleotides not matched to a gene: 0. CDR1 and CDR2 (germline): MRHNA, SNTAGT. This CDR3 comprises 15 residues. CDR3 sequence reads: CASSDSRGGTDTQYF. The DNA of the CDR3 is TGTGCCAGCAGTGACTCGCGGGGGGGCACAGATACGCAGTATTTT.

This chain connects TRBV6-1 to TRBJ2-7; a possible D gene is TRBD1 (5 bases). V lost 0 bases and J 0 bases, leaving 15 bases between the germline ends. This CDR3 has 17 residues. The V gene's germline CDR1 is MNHNS and CDR2 SASEGT. The CDR3 loop is CASSEALGQGGSYEQYF. The CDR3 nucleotides read TGTGCCAGCAGTGAAGCCTTAGGGCAGGGTGGCTCCTACGAGCAGTACTTC.

V is TRBV15 and J is TRBJ2-5; a possible D gene is TRBD1 (6 bases). Germline CDR1 is LNHNV and CDR2 is YYDKDF (reference sequence). CDR3 length: 13 amino acids. V was clipped by 8 bases and J by 5 bases, with 15 bases between them. The chain's CDR3 is CATAGNQGETQYF. CDR3 coding DNA: TGTGCCACCGCCGGCAACCAGGGGGAGACCCAGTACTTC.

V is TRBV19 and J is TRBJ2-1, with a tentative D call TRBD2 (7 bases). The ends were cut back, 10 bases at V and 6 bases at J, with 19 bases in the middle. This CDR3 contains 14 residues. Germline CDR1 reads LNHDA; CDR2 reads SQIVND (reference sequence). CDR3 in amino acids: CATREGGGGNEQFF. The CDR3 bases are TGTGCCACTCGCGAGGGGGGGGGCGGCAATGAGCAGTTCTTC.

The V and J genes are TRBV18 and TRBJ2-7; tentative D call: TRBD1 (6 bases). This CDR3 region has 14 residues. Trimming shortened V by 5 bases and J by 4 bases, and 15 bases separated the two germline ends. The germline V gene encodes CDR1 KGHSH and CDR2 LQKENI. DNA of the CDR3: TGTGCCAGCTCAGAAGGGACATACCGTTACGAGCAGTACTTC. This translates into CASSEGTYRYEQYF.

V and J are TRBV4-1 and TRBJ2-3, with TRBD2 matching over 13 bases. Germline loops: CDR1 MGHRA, CDR2 YSYEKL. V lost 4 bases and J lost 7; bases outside the gene matches: 5. The CDR3 covers 15 residues. The CDR3 here is CASSPGLAGRNTQYF. DNA for the CDR3: TGCGCCAGCAGCCCGGGACTAGCGGGGAGAAATACGCAGTATTTT.

This clone was found once. J is TRBJ1-2 and V is TRBV28; a weak D match, TRBD1 (6 bases). This CDR3 contains 12 residues. Germline assignment: CDR1 MDHEN and CDR2 SYDVKM. V dropped 6 bases and J dropped 8 bases, with 13 bases sitting between them. In nucleotides, the CDR3 is TGTGCCAGCAGGCACAGGGAGTTGGGCTACACCTTC. Translated: CASRHRELGYTF.

The chain links TRBV9 to TRBJ2-4; 7 positions match TRBD2. Per the germline V gene, CDR1 is SGDLS and CDR2 is YYNGEE. Unmatched junction bases numbered 5, after V lost 3 bases and J lost 2 bases. This CDR3 has 15 amino acids. The CDR3 is CASSASGGTKNIQYF. Here the CDR3 DNA reads TGTGCCAGCAGCGCATCCGGGGGGACCAAAAACATTCAGTACTTC.

The sample holds a few counts of this clone. The chain uses TRBV7-3 and TRBJ1-1; TRBD1 matches 7 bases. The CDR3 is made up of 15 amino acids. CDR1 and CDR2 (germline): SGHTA, FQGTGA. V lost 2 bases, J lost 4 bases, and 7 bases stayed unmatched. The CDR3 region is CASSLQSQGFTEAFF. For the CDR3, the DNA is TGTGCCAGCAGCTTACAATCACAGGGGTTCACTGAAGCTTTCTTT. The full variable domain, its missing parts supplied by reference TRBV7-3 and TRBJ1-1, is GAGVSQTPSNKVTEKGKYVELRCDPISGHTALYWYRQSLGQGPEFLIYFQGTGAADDSGLPNDRFFAVRPEGSVSTLKIQRTERGDSAVYLCASSLQSQGFTEAFFGQGTRLTVV.

V gene TRBV19 combines with J gene TRBJ2-2; tentative D call: TRBD1 (6 bases). The length of the CDR3 is 15 residues. Trimming shortened V by 2 bases and J by 5 bases, and 12 bases separated the two germline ends. Looked up from germline, CDR1 is LNHDA and CDR2 is SQIVND (reference sequence). CDR3 region: CASSISGQLTGELFF. Written as DNA, the CDR3 is TGTGCCAGTAGTATATCCGGACAGTTAACCGGGGAGCTGTTTTTT.

This chain uses TRBV11-3 with TRBJ2-1; a weak D match, TRBD2 (6 bases). The V end lost 6 bases, the J end lost 5 bases, and 17 bases lay between the germline ends. The CDR3 extends over 15 amino acids. Germline CDR1 reads SGHNT; CDR2 reads YENEEA. This CDR3 is CASSAQSGGDNEQFF. The CDR3 DNA reads as TGTGCCAGCAGTGCTCAGTCTGGCGGGGACAATGAGCAGTTCTTC.

The V call is TRBV18, the J call TRBJ1-1; D may be TRBD1 (5 bases). Trimming stripped 4 bases from V and 2 bases from J, with 11 bases between. The germline CDR1 and CDR2 sequences are KGHSH and LQKENI. The CDR3 length is 14 residues. CDR3 in DNA: TGTGCCAGCTCACAGGCAGGGACCAACACTGAAGCTTTCTTT. Its translation is CASSQAGTNTEAFF.

This sequence joins TRBV6-4 and TRBJ1-2, with D perhaps TRBD1 (5 bases). With 0 bases removed from V and 8 bases from J, the gap between germline ends came to 22 bases. This CDR3 contains 17 residues. Looked up from germline, CDR1 is MRHNA and CDR2 is SNTAGT. In DNA form, the CDR3 reads TGTGCCAGCAGTGACTCGATTCAGGGCGGTATTGTGGGAGGCTACACCTTC. This encodes CASSDSIQGGIVGGYTF.

This clone was detected once. This chain uses TRBV18 with TRBJ2-5, with unresolved D. The CDR3 has 13 amino acids. V was trimmed by 0 bases and J by 2 bases, leaving 4 bases between them. Germline V gene data show CDR1 as KGHSH and CDR2 as LQKENI. In nucleotides, the CDR3 is TGTGCCAGCTCACCACCGGGACAAGAGACCCAGTACTTC. Protein sequence: CASSPPGQETQYF.

This chain uses TRBV9 with TRBJ2-1; the match to TRBD2 covers 8 bases. This CDR3 is built from 15 residues. The V gene end was trimmed by 5 bases and the J gene end by 8 bases; junction bases not matched to a gene: 12. The germline V gene encodes CDR1 SGDLS and CDR2 YYNGEE. As DNA, the CDR3 is TGTGCCAGCAGTCCGGGGGGGGGCCAGATCTATGAGCAGTTCTTC. It yields the protein CASSPGGGQIYEQFF.

V is TRBV10-1 and J is TRBJ2-3, with 9 bases aligning to TRBD2. Trimming cost V 8 bases and J 1 base; bases outside gene matches: 1. The CDR3 consists of 13 residues. The germline V gene has CDR1 WNHNN and CDR2 SYGVQD (reference sequence). The CDR3 DNA reads TGCGCCAGCCAGCGGGGGGGCACAGATACGCAGTATTTT. Its translation is CASQRGGTDTQYF.

This chain links TRBV19 with TRBJ1-1, with a tentative D call TRBD1 (5 bases). The CDR3 loop spans 15 amino acids. Per the germline V gene, CDR1 is LNHDA and CDR2 is SQIVND (reference sequence). The V gene lost 2 bases and the J gene lost 3 bases, with 13 bases spanning the gap. Written as DNA, the CDR3 is TGTGCCAGTAGTATACGATGGGGCATGGACACTGAAGCTTTCTTT. It specifies CASSIRWGMDTEAFF. Drawing the rest from reference TRBV19 and TRBJ1-1, the complete variable domain is DGGITQSPKYLFRKEGQNVTLSCEQNLNHDAMYWYRQDPGQGLRLIYYSQIVNDFQKGDIAEGYSVSREKKESFPLTVTSAQKNPTAFYLCASSIRWGMDTEAFFGQGTRLTVV.

This chain links TRBV7-3 with TRBJ2-3; the D gene could be TRBD1 or TRBD2 (5 bases each). Germline V gene sequence: CDR1 SGHTA, CDR2 FQGTGA. V lost 5 bases and J lost 0, with 9 bases in between. The CDR3 spans 14 residues. The CDR3 loop is CASSPGLSTDTQYF. The CDR3 DNA reads TGTGCCAGCAGCCCGGGGCTTAGCACAGATACGCAGTATTTT. The full variable domain, completed using reference TRBV7-3 and TRBJ2-3, is GAGVSQTPSNKVTEKGKYVELRCDPISGHTALYWYRQSLGQGPEFLIYFQGTGAADDSGLPNDRFFAVRPEGSVSTLKIQRTERGDSAVYLCASSPGLSTDTQYFGPGTRLTVL.

V is TRBV27 and J is TRBJ1-1; TRBD1 matches at 7 bases. With 5 bases clipped from V and 8 bases from J, the junction kept 8 bases outside the gene matches. The CDR3 runs 13 residues. Per germline, CDR1 MNHEY and CDR2 SMNVEV (reference sequence). DNA of the CDR3: TGTGCCAGCAGTCTCACAGGGGTCGGGGAAGCTTTCTTT. This gives the protein CASSLTGVGEAFF.

V and J are TRBV19 and TRBJ1-4, with D unresolved. The germline V gene has CDR1 LNHDA and CDR2 SQIVND (reference sequence). The CDR3 has 14 residues. V was pared by 5 bases and J by 0 bases, with 7 bases between. The CDR3 loop reads CASSETATNEKLFF. The CDR3 DNA is TGTGCCAGTAGTGAAACTGCAACTAATGAAAAACTGTTTTTT.

This clone was picked up one time. This chain uses TRBV5-1 with TRBJ2-1, with 7 bases lining up with TRBD2. The CDR3 covers 19 residues. Trimming at V came to 0 bases and at J to 9 bases, leaving 21 bases not matched to a gene. The V gene's germline CDR1 is SGHRS and CDR2 YFSETQ. In DNA form, the CDR3 reads TGCGCCAGCAGCTTGGATCTGGTGGCGGGAGTTTGGCCCCCTCGTGAGCAGTTCTTC. It encodes CASSLDLVAGVWPPREQFF.

The table lists this clone with a count of one. Relative to the germline gene, one junction end is altered; a read error may explain this. The chain recombines TRBV14 with TRBJ2-1; D is unresolved. The CDR3 is 12 residues long. Germline V gene lookup returns CDR1 SGHDN and CDR2 FVKESK. CDR3 protein: CASSQDFGHSVF. DNA of the CDR3: TGTGCCAGCAGCCAAGATTTTGGCCATTCTGTCTTC.

The genes are TRBV6-1 and TRBJ1-6; D is ambiguous. V dropped 3 bases and J dropped 0 bases, with 9 bases sitting between them. CDR3 length: 16 residues. Germline-derived CDR1 and CDR2 are MNHNS and SASEGT. This CDR3 reads CASSDGESSYNSPLHF. CDR3 nucleotides: TGTGCCAGCAGTGACGGGGAGAGCTCCTATAATTCACCCCTCCACTTT.

This chain connects TRBV28 to TRBJ2-1, with a possible D match to TRBD2 (6 bases). V gave up 8 bases and J gave up 2 bases, with 25 bases separating them. This CDR3 contains 18 residues. Per the germline V gene, CDR1 is MDHEN and CDR2 is SYDVKM. The CDR3, as DNA: TGTGCCAGCTTATCTGGAGGGGCGGCATTGCTAACCTACAATGAGCAGTTCTTC. It translates to CASLSGGAALLTYNEQFF.

The chain employs TRBV19 and TRBJ2-7; no clear D. The V end was cut by 0 bases, the J end by 2 bases, with 14 bases between. Germline V gene data show CDR1 as LNHDA and CDR2 as SQIVND (reference sequence). The CDR3 has 16 amino acids. The CDR3 reads CASSIEGIPGPYEQYF. The CDR3 DNA reads as TGTGCCAGTAGTATAGAAGGGATCCCAGGCCCCTACGAGCAGTACTTC.

Points on this clone: One end of the junction is discordant with germline, which a read error may explain. Other nucleotide sequences from this sample produce the same CDR3. The gene calls are TRBV7-9 and TRBJ1-2, with D maybe TRBD1 (6 bases). CDR1 is SEHNR, CDR2 FQNEAQ, per germline (reference sequence). This CDR3 contains 19 residues. The CDR3 DNA is TGTGCCAGCAGCTTAGAATGGGGGAGGACAGATCCGACTAACTATGGCTACACCTTT. Translation gives CASSLEWGRTDPTNYGYTF.

The chain links TRBV5-4 to TRBJ2-2; D may be TRBD2 (7 bases). Deletions cut 3 bases from V and 6 bases from J, with 12 bases between. The CDR3 spans 14 residues. From germline, CDR1 is SGHNT and CDR2 YYREEE (reference sequence). The CDR3 is CASSSWGGAGELFF. CDR3 in DNA: TGTGCCAGCAGCTCGTGGGGGGGCGCCGGGGAGCTGTTTTTT.

This rearrangement joins TRBV15 to TRBJ1-2; 9 nucleotides align to TRBD1. The V gene end was trimmed by 5 bases and the J gene end by 4 bases; junction bases not matched to a gene: 8. CDR3 length equals 15 residues. Germline values: CDR1 LNHNV, CDR2 YYDKDF (reference sequence). The CDR3 DNA reads as TGTGCCACCAGCGGAGGACAGGGGTATGGCTATGGCTACACCTTC. Translating it yields CATSGGQGYGYGYTF.

V gene TRBV21-1 combines with J gene TRBJ2-7; the table calls TRBD2, which could not be checked here. TRBV21-1 is an annotated pseudogene. The CDR3 sequence is 14 residues long. CDR3 in DNA: TGTGCCAGCAACCCATTAGTTTCCCGCTACGAGCAGTACTTC. It is translated as CASNPLVSRYEQYF.

The chain couples TRBV7-3 to TRBJ1-1, with TRBD1 as a possible D gene (5 bases). V lost 6 bases and J 5 bases, leaving 19 bases between the germline ends. Germline CDR1 SGHTA, CDR2 FQGTGA. The CDR3 length is 15 residues. The CDR3 nucleotides read TGTGCCAGCAGTCTCATCGGGGGGATACGGACTGAAGCTTTCTTT. It codes for CASSLIGGIRTEAFF. Full variable domain (remainder filled in from reference TRBV7-3 and TRBJ1-1): GAGVSQTPSNKVTEKGKYVELRCDPISGHTALYWYRQSLGQGPEFLIYFQGTGAADDSGLPNDRFFAVRPEGSVSTLKIQRTERGDSAVYLCASSLIGGIRTEAFFGQGTRLTVV.